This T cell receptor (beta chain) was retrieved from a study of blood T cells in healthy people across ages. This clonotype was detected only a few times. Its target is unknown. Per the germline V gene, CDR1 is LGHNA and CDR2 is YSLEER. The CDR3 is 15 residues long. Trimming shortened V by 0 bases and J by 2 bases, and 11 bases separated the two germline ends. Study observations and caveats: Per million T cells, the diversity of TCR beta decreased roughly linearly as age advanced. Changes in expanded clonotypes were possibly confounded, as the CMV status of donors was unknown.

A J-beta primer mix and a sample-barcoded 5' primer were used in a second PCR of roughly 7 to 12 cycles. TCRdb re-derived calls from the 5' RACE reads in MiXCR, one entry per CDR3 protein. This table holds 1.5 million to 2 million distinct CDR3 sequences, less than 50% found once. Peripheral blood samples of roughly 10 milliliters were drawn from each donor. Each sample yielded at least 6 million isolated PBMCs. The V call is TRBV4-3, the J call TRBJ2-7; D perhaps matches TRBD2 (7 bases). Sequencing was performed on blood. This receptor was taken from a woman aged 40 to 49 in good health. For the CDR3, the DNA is TGCGCCAGCAGCCAAGATCGGGGGGCAGCCTACGAGCAGTACTTC. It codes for CASSQDRGAAYEQYF.